This T cell receptor (beta chain) was retrieved from a study of graft-versus-host responses after intestinal transplantation. Study information: Every recipient had anti-thymocyte globulin induction and 2 to 4 years of tacrolimus plus steroids.

The V and J ends lost 0 bases and 5 bases respectively, with 15 bases between them. The CDR3 contains 15 residues. Germline values: CDR1 SGDLS, CDR2 YYNGEE. The repertoire was sequenced with immunoSEQ multiplex PCR; TCRdb's copy has only in-frame clones and lacks some. The sample lists roughly 69,000 clones, roughly 90% occurring once. In the case of this clone: Its antigen is unidentified.

The sequencing here drew on unstimulated CD8+ T cells sorted from spleen or lymph node cells, taken before transplant. The chain is built from TRBV9 and TRBJ2-7; TRBD2 is a possible D gene (6 bases). This receptor was obtained from a human donor who was the organ donor for an intestinal transplant. This CDR3 is CASSVVSSAFDEQYF. The CDR3 DNA is TGTGCCAGCAGCGTAGTCTCTAGCGCCTTCGACGAGCAGTACTTC. Full variable domain (rest looked up from reference TRBV9 and TRBJ2-7): DSGVTQTPKHLITATGQRVTLRCSPRSGDLSVYWYQQSLDQGLQFLIQYYNGEERAKGNILERFSAQQFPDLHSELNLSSLELGDSALYFCASSVVSSAFDEQYFGPGTRLTVT.